These 8 T cell receptor beta chains share one sample of origin, sequenced in a study of somatic mutations in cytotoxic T cells in rheumatoid arthritis. Clones were read by immunoSEQ multiplex PCR, and TCRdb kept only the in-frame ones, dropping some. The data contain about 6,700 clones, less than 75% of them singletons. The material sequenced was CD8+ T cells sorted from blood. Every receptor here comes from a middle-aged man in good health.

The rearrangement links TRBV9 to TRBJ2-1, with 9 bases matching TRBD1. Germline CDR1 is SGDLS and CDR2 is YYNGEE. The CDR3 contains 14 residues. The J segment lost 6 bases and the V segment lost 0 bases, leaving 1 base of the junction unmatched. The CDR3 reads CASSVGQGGNEQFF. As DNA, the CDR3 is TGTGCCAGCAGCGTAGGACAGGGGGGCAATGAGCAGTTCTTC.

This chain connects TRBV2 to TRBJ1-5; D remains ambiguous. The CDR3 is 14 residues long. The V end was cut by 1 base, the J end by 0 bases, with 4 bases between. CDR1 is SNHLY, CDR2 FYNNEI, per germline. DNA for the CDR3: TGTGCCAGCAGTGAAGTTTTTAGCAATCAGCCCCAGCATTTT. Translated: CASSEVFSNQPQHF.

This clone was recorded a few times. The genes are TRBV6-5 and TRBJ2-5; 9 nucleotides line up with TRBD2. Trimming cost V 2 bases and J 2 bases; bases outside gene matches: 6. This CDR3 has 16 residues. Germline V gene lookup returns CDR1 MNHEY and CDR2 SVGAGI. The CDR3 region is CASSYPSGEGQETQYF. CDR3 bases: TGTGCCAGCAGTTACCCTAGCGGGGAAGGTCAAGAGACCCAGTACTTC.

The J gene is TRBJ1-1, the V gene TRBV29-1; 10 bases agree with TRBD1. V was clipped by 3 bases and J by 0 bases; unmatched bases: 1. Germline loops: CDR1 SQVTM, CDR2 ANQGSEA. The CDR3 is made up of 14 amino acids. The CDR3 region is CSVETGGLNTEAFF. In DNA, the CDR3 is TGCAGCGTTGAGACAGGGGGCTTGAACACTGAAGCTTTCTTT.

This chain links TRBV29-1 with TRBJ2-7; 10 bases agree with TRBD1. Germline loops: CDR1 SQVTM, CDR2 ANQGSEA. V shed 4 bases, J shed 4 bases, and the junction held 7 bases outside the gene matches. The CDR3 has 14 residues. CDR3 nucleotide sequence: TGCAGCGTTGTTCCGGGACAGGGGAAATACGAGCAGTACTTC. Its translation: CSVVPGQGKYEQYF.

The V and J genes are TRBV6-1 and TRBJ2-2; tentatively, D is TRBD1 (6 bases). Trimming pared 2 bases from V and 3 bases from J, leaving 13 bases between. CDR1 and CDR2 (germline): MNHNS, SASEGT. The CDR3 is 16 amino acids. The CDR3 DNA is TGTGCCAGCAGTGAACTAGGACAGCGATACACCGGGGAGCTGTTTTTT. Its translation: CASSELGQRYTGELFF.

The gene calls are TRBV27 and TRBJ2-1; TRBD2 matches at 9 bases. Germline CDR1 reads MNHEY; CDR2 reads SMNVEV (reference sequence). This CDR3 spans 22 amino acids. Trimming cost V 2 bases and J 5 bases; bases outside gene matches: 25. CDR3 in amino acids: CASSLRLRLAGKLGSTHNEQFF. As DNA, the CDR3 is TGTGCCAGCAGTTTAAGGCTACGGCTAGCGGGAAAACTTGGGTCCACACACAATGAGCAGTTCTTC.

This chain uses TRBV6-5 with TRBJ1-3; D gene unclear. Trimming pared 2 bases from V and 4 bases from J, leaving 3 bases between. CDR3 size: 12 residues. Germline V CDR1 and CDR2: MNHEY, SVGAGI. The CDR3 DNA sequence: TGTGCCAGCAGTTACGAGGGAAACACCATATATTTT. Residues: CASSYEGNTIYF.